A selection of T cell receptor beta chains follows, all from one sample in a study of neurological immune-mediated disorders. TCRdb reanalysed the 5' RACE reads using MiXCR and keeps one entry per CDR3 protein. The sample records 70,000 to 95,000 distinct CDR3 sequences, approximately 17% being singletons. Material: PBMCs. These receptors all stem from a woman aged 40 to 50 in good health. CDR3s include the opening cysteine and the closing phenylalanine or tryptophan. The D gene is left open where the match is weak. Expanded clones get a size class; other rows say once, few or many, or leave the size out.

>TRBV5-1|15|-|TRBJ2-5|many
TGCGCCAGCAGCTCGGTACAGGGAATTCAAGAGACCCAGTACTTC
CASSSVQGIQETQYF
>TRBV12-3/TRBV12-4|17|TRBD2|TRBJ2-1|once
TGTGTCAGCAGTCGACTAGCGGTGGGGAGCTCCTACAATGAGCAGTTCTTC
CVSSRLAVGSSYNEQFF
>TRBV6-5|17|-|TRBJ2-6|many
TGTGCCAGCAGTTACACCGAGGGGACTTCTGGGGCCAACGTCCTGACTTTC
CASSYTEGTSGANVLTF
>TRBV9|19|TRBD1|TRBJ2-2|-
TGTGCCAGCAGCGTAGACCCCCGGTGGGCAGGGGGAAGGTCCGGGGAGCTGTTTTTT
CASSVDPRWAGGRSGELFF
>TRBV3-1|15|-|TRBJ1-6|many
TGTGCCAGCAGCCAAAACCTGGACCCAGCCGGGTCCCTCCACTTT
CASSQNLDPAGSLHF
>TRBV7-2|18|-|TRBJ2-1|-
TGTGCCAGCAGCTTAGCGGGGTGGGCGTTGTGGGGGATAAATGAGCAGTTCTTC
CASSLAGWALWGINEQFF
>TRBV5-1|13|-|TRBJ1-2|many
TGCGCCAGCACCACGGGGGAGGACTATGGCTACACCTTC
CASTTGEDYGYTF
>TRBV4-3|15|TRBD1|TRBJ2-1|many
TGCGCCAGCAGCCTTGGACAGGGAGACCAAAATGAGCAGTTCTTC
CASSLGQGDQNEQFF
>TRBV12-3/TRBV12-4|19|-|TRBJ2-5|many
TGTGCCAGCAGTCCACCCGTGGGACGGGGGGCCGGAGGGATGGAGACCCAGTACTTC
CASSPPVGRGAGGMETQYF
>TRBV20-1|13|TRBD1|TRBJ2-7|-
TGCAGTGCTAGCGGGACAGGGGAGTACGAGCAGTACTTC
CSASGTGEYEQYF
>TRBV10-3|12|-|TRBJ1-2|many
TGTGCCACCGGGACCCTAAACTATGGCTACACCTTC
CATGTLNYGYTF
>TRBV29-1|13|TRBD1|TRBJ2-7|few
TGCAGTGCCTGGGGACAGGGGGCCTACGAGCAGTACTTC
CSAWGQGAYEQYF
>TRBV5-1|15|-|TRBJ2-6|many
TGCGCCAGCAGCTTGGTGGGGGCTGGGGCCAACGTCCTGACTTTC
CASSLVGAGANVLTF
>TRBV7-2|16|TRBD2|TRBJ2-1|many
TGTGCCAGCAGCTTAGGTCTAGCGGGGGGGCACAATGAGCAGTTCTTC
CASSLGLAGGHNEQFF
>TRBV6-5|16|TRBD1|TRBJ2-3|many
TGTGCCAGCAGTTACTCGGGGAAGGGGGCGCCAGATACGCAGTATTTT
CASSYSGKGAPDTQYF
>TRBV10-3|15|TRBD2|TRBJ2-2|many
TGTGCCATCCAACCCAGCGGGGGACTCACCGGGGAGCTGTTTTTT
CAIQPSGGLTGELFF
>TRBV29-1|16|TRBD2|TRBJ2-2|-
TGCAGTGCTAGTCCGACTAGCGGGGGTATCGGCGGGGAGCTGTTTTTT
CSASPTSGGIGGELFF
>TRBV7-2|20|TRBD2|TRBJ2-5|many
TGTGCCAGCAGCTTCATACCGGGACTAGCGGGGGGAACTCGAAAAGAGACCCAGTACTTC
CASSFIPGLAGGTRKETQYF
>TRBV5-1|19|-|TRBJ1-1|many
TGCGCCAGCAGCTATCGAGCTCGGTCCCAAAACGTTGGGAACACTGAAGCTTTCTTT
CASSYRARSQNVGNTEAFF
>TRBV20-1|16|-|TRBJ2-3|many
TGCAGTGCTCTAGACCAAAGGAGGGGCCTCAAGGGTACGCAGTATTTT
CSALDQRRGLKGTQYF